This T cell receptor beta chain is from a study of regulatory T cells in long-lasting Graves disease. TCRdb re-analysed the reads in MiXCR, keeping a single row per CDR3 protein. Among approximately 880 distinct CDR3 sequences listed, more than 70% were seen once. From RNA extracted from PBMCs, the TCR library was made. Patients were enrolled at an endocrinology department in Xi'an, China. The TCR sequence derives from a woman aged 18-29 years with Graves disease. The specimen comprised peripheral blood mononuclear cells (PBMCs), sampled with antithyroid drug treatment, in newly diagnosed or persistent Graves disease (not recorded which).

The CDR3, as DNA: TGCGCCAGCACCTCCCCGCGGGAGTTAGCCAAAAACATTCAGTACTTC. Residues: CASTSPRELAKNIQYF. This rearrangement joins TRBV23-1 to TRBJ2-4; 7 bases line up with TRBD2. TRBV23-1 is marked as an open reading frame, function uncertain. The length of the CDR3 is 16 residues. After removal of 7 bases from V and 0 bases from J, the junction contained 9 bases not matched to a gene.